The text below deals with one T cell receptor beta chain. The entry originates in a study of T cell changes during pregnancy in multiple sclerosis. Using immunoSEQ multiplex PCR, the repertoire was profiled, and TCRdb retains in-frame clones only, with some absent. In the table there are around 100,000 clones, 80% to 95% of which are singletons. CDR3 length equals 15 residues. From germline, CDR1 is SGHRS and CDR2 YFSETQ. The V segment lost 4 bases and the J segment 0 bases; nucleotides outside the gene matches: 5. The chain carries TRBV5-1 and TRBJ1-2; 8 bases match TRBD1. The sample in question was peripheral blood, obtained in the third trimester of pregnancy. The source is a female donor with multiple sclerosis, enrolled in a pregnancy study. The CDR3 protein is CASSTRQGPNYGYTF. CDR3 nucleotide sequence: TGCGCCAGCAGCACAAGACAGGGGCCTAACTATGGCTACACCTTC.